A single T cell receptor beta chain is shown here with its context. Its antigen remains undetermined. No base quality values were provided; no much bigger clone lies one nucleotide off. The library was made by the immunoSEQ multiplex PCR assay. Not all clones reach the TCRdb copy of this immuneACCESS table, which keeps in-frame sequences only. Checked studies attribute under half of the gap to unresolved V genes and leave the rest unexplained. This sample gives 95,000 to 150,000 clones in total; around 92% of them show up just once. Less than 40% of the sample goes to the ten largest clones. This sample stems from a study of control samples from healthy donors and cancer patients (TCRdb year 2020). Material for sequencing was blood. The sequence came from a man aged 50 to 59 in good health.

The CDR3 corresponds to CASSIQGANVEQYF. The sequence in DNA is TGTGCCAGCAGCATCCAGGGGGCGAATGTCGAGCAGTACTTC. The sequence joins TRBV9 to TRBJ2-7, with 8 bases aligning to TRBD1. Including cysteine and phenylalanine, the CDR3 has 14 amino acids. CDR3 DNA is the only sequence kept; it has 42 bases, read in frame from the first base. Trimming leaves V shorter by 4 bases and J shorter by 6 bases, with the junction holding 9 bases beyond the gene matches. The germline V gene specifies SGDLS as CDR1 and YYNGEE as CDR2.